This T cell receptor (beta chain) was identified during a study of T cell changes during pregnancy in multiple sclerosis. TCRdb's copy holds only in-frame clones and misses some; the assay was immunoSEQ multiplex PCR. The table lists 37,000 or so clones, 85% to 95% of them singletons. This clone was seen only once. V was pared by 1 base and J by 2 bases, with 15 bases between. The CDR3 covers 17 residues. The germline V gene has CDR1 SGHTA and CDR2 FQGNSA. The receptor comes from a female donor with multiple sclerosis, enrolled in a pregnancy study. V and J are TRBV7-2 and TRBJ2-1; D possibly corresponds to TRBD1 (5 bases). The material sequenced was CD4+ T cells from peripheral blood mononuclear cells, taken in the second trimester of pregnancy. CDR3 DNA: TGTGCCAGCAGCTTAGAGGGGCCAAGCGCCCCCTACAATGAGCAGTTCTTC. This codes for CASSLEGPSAPYNEQFF.